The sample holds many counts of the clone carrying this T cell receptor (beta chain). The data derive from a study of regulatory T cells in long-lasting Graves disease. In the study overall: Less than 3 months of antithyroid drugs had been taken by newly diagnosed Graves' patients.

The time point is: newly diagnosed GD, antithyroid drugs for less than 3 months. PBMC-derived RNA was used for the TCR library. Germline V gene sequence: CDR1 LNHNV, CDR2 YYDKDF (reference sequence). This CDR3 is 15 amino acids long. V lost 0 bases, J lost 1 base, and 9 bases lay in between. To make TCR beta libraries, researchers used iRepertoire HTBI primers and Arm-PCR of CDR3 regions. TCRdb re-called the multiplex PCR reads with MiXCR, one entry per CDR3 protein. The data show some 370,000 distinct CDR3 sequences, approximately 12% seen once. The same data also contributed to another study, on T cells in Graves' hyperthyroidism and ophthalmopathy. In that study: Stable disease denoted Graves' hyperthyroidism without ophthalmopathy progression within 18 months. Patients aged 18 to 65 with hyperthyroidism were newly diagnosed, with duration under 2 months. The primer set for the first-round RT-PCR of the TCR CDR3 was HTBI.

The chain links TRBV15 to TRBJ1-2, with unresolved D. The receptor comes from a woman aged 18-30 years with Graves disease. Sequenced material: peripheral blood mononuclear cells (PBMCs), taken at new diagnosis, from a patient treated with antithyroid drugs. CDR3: CATSRDNTRNYGYTF. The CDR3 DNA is TGTGCCACCAGCAGAGATAATACCCGTAACTATGGCTACACCTTC.